Listed here are 15 T cell receptor beta chains from one sample, sequenced in a study of cytomegalovirus exposure and HLA in healthy donors. PCR was performed using 60 Vbeta and 13 Jbeta primers. Clones were sequenced by immunoSEQ multiplex PCR, and TCRdb holds only the in-frame ones, with some missing. Altogether about 120,000 clones are present, approximately 72% being singletons, with the ten largest covering less than 2%. The sample comprised PBMCs. These TCRs come from a man between 18 and 29 years old in good health and CMV-seronegative.

This clone was detected a few times. In DNA, the CDR3 is TGTGCCAGCAGTTTATTAGCGGGAGGCTTCGGCGAGCAGTACTTC. Its protein product is CASSLLAGGFGEQYF. This sequence joins TRBV28 and TRBJ2-7; 10 bases are shared with TRBD2. This CDR3 is 15 amino acids long. V lost 1 base, J lost 6 bases, and 6 bases stayed unmatched. CDR1 is MDHEN, CDR2 SYDVKM, per germline.

The CDR3, as DNA: TGTGCCAGCAGCTTGAATGGACTAGCGGGGGACGAGCAGTACTTC. Protein product: CASSLNGLAGDEQYF. This sequence joins TRBV5-8 and TRBJ2-7; 13 bases align to TRBD2. V lost 1 base to trimming and J lost 5 bases; unmatched junction nucleotides: 3. Germline CDR1 and CDR2: SGHTS and YDEGEE. CDR3 size: 15 residues.

This chain connects TRBV5-1 to TRBJ2-5; TRBD2 matches at 14 bases. Germline CDR1 reads SGHRS; CDR2 reads YFSETQ. J lost 5 bases, V lost 0 bases, and 6 bases had no gene match. There are 17 residues in the CDR3. CDR3 coding DNA: TGCGCCAGCAGCTTGGATGGACTAGCGGGAGGAGGGGAGACCCAGTACTTC. Translation gives CASSLDGLAGGGETQYF.

The count of this clone is one. The chain carries TRBV30 and TRBJ1-1; D not resolved. CDR1 GTSNPN and CDR2 SVGIG come from the germline V gene (reference sequence). V lost 0 bases and J lost 4, with 9 bases in between. The CDR3 has 13 residues. CDR3 nucleotide sequence: TGTGCCTGGAGTGTACCACCCGGCACTGAAGCTTTCTTT. Residues: CAWSVPPGTEAFF.

The V call is TRBV5-1, the J call TRBJ2-2; 8 bases match TRBD2. Trimming took 4 bases from V and 7 from J; bases not matched to a gene: 6. Germline V CDR1 and CDR2: SGHRS, YFSETQ. This CDR3 is built from 14 residues. This CDR3 is CASSPGGVRGELFF. DNA for the CDR3: TGCGCCAGCAGCCCGGGGGGGGTCCGCGGGGAGCTGTTTTTT.

This chain joins TRBV13 and TRBJ2-5; 7 bases are a match to TRBD1. Near its end, the DNA agrees better with TRBJ2-7, so the J call may be wrong. The CDR3 length is 14 residues. Per the germline V gene, CDR1 is PRHDT and CDR2 is FYEKMQ (reference sequence). Written as DNA, the CDR3 is TGTGCCAGCAGCTTATTTTGGACAGGCGACGAGCAGTACTTC. Translating it yields CASSLFWTGDEQYF.

V and J are TRBV19 and TRBJ1-5, with 8 bases matching TRBD1. With 1 base clipped from V and 7 bases from J, the junction kept 6 bases outside the gene matches. The CDR3 has 15 residues. Germline V lookup: CDR1 LNHDA, CDR2 SQIVND (reference sequence). CDR3: CASSIVTGAGQPQHF. The CDR3 region has the DNA TGTGCCAGTAGTATAGTGACAGGGGCAGGGCAGCCCCAGCATTTT.

V and J are TRBV27 and TRBJ1-1; the match to TRBD1 covers 7 bases. Germline V gives CDR1 MNHEY, CDR2 SMNVEV (reference sequence). The CDR3 runs to 12 residues. With V trimmed by 5 bases and J by 6 bases, 3 bases remained unmatched. The CDR3 nucleotides read TGTGCCAGCAGTCCCCAGGGGGCTGAAGCTTTCTTT. This encodes CASSPQGAEAFF.

This chain links TRBV2 with TRBJ1-5; D unresolved. CDR1 is SNHLY and CDR2 is FYNNEI in the germline V gene. With 6 bases removed from V and 4 bases from J, the gap between germline ends came to 7 bases. The CDR3 length is 12 residues. DNA of the CDR3: TGTGCCAGCAGGGGAGGAAATCAGCCCCAGCATTTT. It translates to CASRGGNQPQHF.

The rearrangement uses TRBV30 and TRBJ1-5; TRBD1 matches at 11 bases. Germline V gene sequence: CDR1 GTSNPN, CDR2 SVGIG (reference sequence). V lost 2 bases to trimming and J lost 4 bases; unmatched junction nucleotides: 16. This CDR3 region has 19 residues. CDR3 sequence reads: CAWSRPLDRGLGRNQPQHF. CDR3 nucleotides: TGTGCCTGGAGTAGGCCCCTGGACAGGGGGCTGGGAAGGAATCAGCCCCAGCATTTT.

The V call is TRBV27, the J call TRBJ2-1, with 9 positions matching TRBD1. Germline CDR1 is MNHEY and CDR2 is SMNVEV (reference sequence). Trimming cost V 1 base and J 0 bases; bases outside gene matches: 7. This CDR3 is 18 amino acids long. As DNA, the CDR3 is TGTGCCAGCAGTTTATTGGGGGCGGGACAGGGCTCCTACAATGAGCAGTTCTTC. Translated, it gives CASSLLGAGQGSYNEQFF.

V is TRBV6-5 and J is TRBJ1-2; 12 bases are shared with TRBD1. This CDR3 comprises 13 residues. V shed 6 bases, J shed 6 bases, and the junction held 2 bases outside the gene matches. Per germline, CDR1 MNHEY and CDR2 SVGAGI. Written as DNA, the CDR3 is TGTGCCAGCAGGTGGGACAGGGGGCATGGCTACACCTTC. Amino acid sequence: CASRWDRGHGYTF.

This clone was detected only a few times. V gene TRBV7-6 combines with J gene TRBJ2-1; possible D gene TRBD2, 6 bases. V lost 5 bases to trimming and J lost 2 bases, with 10 bases between them. Germline-derived CDR1 and CDR2 are SGHVS and FNYEAQ. This CDR3 comprises 14 residues. The CDR3 region is CASSLGGTYNEQFF. Here the CDR3 DNA reads TGTGCCAGCAGCCTAGGCGGGACCTACAATGAGCAGTTCTTC.

This sequence joins TRBV13 and TRBJ2-1, with 10 bases fitting TRBD2. CDR1 and CDR2 (germline): PRHDT, FYEKMQ (reference sequence). Unmatched junction bases numbered 10, after V lost 4 bases and J lost 4 bases. The CDR3 contains 17 residues. CDR3 in DNA: TGTGCCAGCAGCTCCTCGAATAGCGGGGGGAGGTACAATGAGCAGTTCTTC. This translates into CASSSSNSGGRYNEQFF.

This chain joins TRBV7-6 and TRBJ2-7; 12 nucleotides line up with TRBD2. The CDR3 spans 15 residues. Losses at the gene ends were 1 base for V and 4 bases for J; bases not matched to a gene: 2. The V gene's germline CDR1 is SGHVS and CDR2 FNYEAQ. For the CDR3, the DNA is TGTGCCAGCAGCTTAGAAGGGACTAGCGGGTACGAGCAGTACTTC. As protein: CASSLEGTSGYEQYF.